Listed below are T cell receptor beta chains from one sample, sequenced in a study of shared clonotypes between healthy human individuals. Method: immunoSEQ multiplex PCR; TCRdb's copy keeps in-frame clones and lacks some. The sample consists of around 2.5 million clones, approximately 93% of them appearing once. Input material: naive CD4+ T cells from PBMCs. These receptors were taken from a man between 18 and 29 years old in good health. Some clones in this sample may be carry-over from other donors' samples. Each CDR3 is given with its conserved first and last residue. Each record gives: J gene, V gene, clone size, D gene, CDR3 protein, CDR3 DNA. D genes are given only for firm matches. Clone size is stated in some rows and not others, as once, few, many or a class when expanded.

>TRBJ2-1|TRBV29-1|-|-
CSVTRGNEQFF
TGCAGCGTTACGCGGGGCAATGAGCAGTTCTTC
>TRBJ2-2|TRBV18|-|TRBD1
CASSPRQGNTGELFF
TGTGCCAGCTCACCCCGACAGGGGAACACCGGGGAGCTGTTTTTT
>TRBJ2-1|TRBV15|-|-
CATSRVLGSSYNEQFF
TGTGCCACCAGCAGAGTTTTAGGGAGCTCCTACAATGAGCAGTTCTTC
>TRBJ2-1|TRBV10-3|-|-
CAISDGSGTGNNEQFF
TGTGCCATCAGTGACGGCTCTGGAACGGGGAACAATGAGCAGTTCTTC
>TRBJ1-3|TRBV19|-|-
CASRPTGGAASGNTIYF
TGTGCCAGTAGACCCACTGGAGGGGCTGCATCTGGAAACACCATATATTTT
>TRBJ2-3|TRBV19|-|-
CASSIQVTDTQYF
TGTGCCAGTAGTATTCAGGTCACAGATACGCAGTATTTT
>TRBJ1-5|TRBV5-5|-|-
CASSWEGGTQPQHF
TGTGCCAGCAGCTGGGAGGGGGGAACCCAGCCCCAGCATTTT
>TRBJ1-1|TRBV5-1|-|TRBD1
CASSSGQDTEAFF
TGCGCCAGCAGCTCGGGACAGGACACTGAAGCTTTCTTT
>TRBJ1-4|TRBV18|-|-
CASSPAQGTNEKLFF
TGTGCCAGCTCACCCGCTCAGGGGACGAATGAAAAACTGTTTTTT
>TRBJ1-2|TRBV5-1|-|TRBD1
CASSSSDRGSYGYTF
TGCGCCAGCAGCTCTTCTGACAGGGGCTCCTATGGCTACACCTTC
>TRBJ1-4|TRBV18|-|TRBD1
CASSSFTGDLNEKLFF
TGTGCCAGCTCATCGTTCACAGGGGACCTCAATGAAAAACTGTTTTTT
>TRBJ2-5|TRBV7-2|-|-
CASSAWRAGETQYF
TGTGCCAGCAGCGCCTGGAGGGCCGGAGAGACCCAGTACTTC
>TRBJ2-1|TRBV18|-|-
CASSGSRGGIRSYNEQFF
TGTGCCAGCTCGGGGAGCAGGGGCGGGATAAGGTCCTACAATGAGCAGTTCTTC
>TRBJ2-7|TRBV9|-|TRBD2
CASSATSGYYEQYF
TGTGCCAGCAGCGCGACTAGCGGGTACTACGAGCAGTACTTC
>TRBJ1-1|TRBV5-1|-|-
CASSLFDRLNTEAFF
TGCGCCAGCAGCCTCTTCGACAGGCTGAACACTGAAGCTTTCTTT
>TRBJ1-1|TRBV4-3|-|TRBD1
CASSQDDRVNTEAFF
TGCGCCAGCAGCCAAGATGACAGGGTAAACACTGAAGCTTTCTTT
>TRBJ2-3|TRBV6-1|once|-
CASSESLLTTQYF
TGTGCCAGCAGTGAAAGTCTCCTAACTACGCAGTATTTT
>TRBJ2-5|TRBV5-1|-|-
CASSSLYEETQYF
TGCGCCAGCAGCTCGCTCTACGAAGAGACCCAGTACTTC
>TRBJ1-1|TRBV9|-|-
CASSAQDRIYTEAFF
TGTGCCAGCAGCGCTCAGGACAGAATTTACACTGAAGCTTTCTTT
>TRBJ1-4|TRBV5-1|-|-
CASRAREGGEKLFF
TGCGCCAGCAGGGCCAGGGAGGGAGGTGAAAAACTGTTTTTT
>TRBJ2-7|TRBV5-1|-|-
CASSLAGAGATYEQYF
TGCGCCAGCAGCTTGGCCGGCGCGGGGGCCACCTACGAGCAGTACTTC
>TRBJ2-1|TRBV7-2|-|-
CASRAASSYNEQFF
TGTGCCAGCCGAGCGGCGAGCTCCTACAATGAGCAGTTCTTC
>TRBJ2-7|TRBV4-1|-|TRBD1
CASSQPWSGGSGEQYF
TGCGCCAGCAGCCAGCCCTGGTCAGGGGGCTCCGGGGAGCAGTACTTC
>TRBJ2-7|TRBV10-3|-|TRBD1
CAIAALDRGINEQYF
TGTGCCATCGCCGCTCTGGACAGGGGAATCAACGAGCAGTACTTC
>TRBJ1-2|TRBV9|-|-
CASSANDRMAYGYTF
TGTGCCAGCAGCGCCAACGACAGGATGGCCTATGGCTACACCTTC
>TRBJ2-3|TRBV6-1|-|-
CASSEVGTLSTDTQYF
TGTGCCAGCAGTGAAGTTGGGACCCTTAGCACAGATACGCAGTATTTT
>TRBJ2-5|TRBV18|-|TRBD2
CASSPGTSGSETQYF
TGTGCCAGCTCACCTGGGACTAGCGGGAGCGAGACCCAGTACTTC
>TRBJ2-1|TRBV30|once|TRBD1
CAWSDTGAHGNEQFF
TGTGCCTGGAGCGACACAGGGGCACATGGCAATGAGCAGTTCTTC
>TRBJ2-5|TRBV29-1|-|TRBD2
CSVYPFGRPQETQYF
TGCAGCGTTTACCCCTTCGGGAGGCCCCAAGAGACCCAGTACTTC
>TRBJ1-1|TRBV6-5|-|-
CASRRLVMNTEAFF
TGTGCCAGCAGAAGGTTGGTTATGAACACTGAAGCTTTCTTT
>TRBJ2-3|TRBV5-5|-|-
CASSLRSYTDTQYF
TGTGCCAGCAGCTTAAGAAGTTACACAGATACGCAGTATTTT
>TRBJ2-7|TRBV19|-|-
CASRTLGQPYEQYF
TGTGCCAGTAGGACCCTCGGACAGCCCTACGAGCAGTACTTC
>TRBJ2-3|TRBV5-1|-|TRBD2
CASSSLIAGGADTQYF
TGCGCCAGCAGCTCCCTAATAGCGGGAGGAGCAGATACGCAGTATTTT
>TRBJ2-7|TRBV10-3|-|-
CAIRSGNEQYF
TGTGCCATCAGGTCAGGGAACGAGCAGTACTTC
>TRBJ1-2|TRBV7-2|-|TRBD1
CASSLAGQGGYGYTF
TGTGCCAGCAGCTTAGCGGGCCAGGGGGGCTATGGCTACACCTTC
>TRBJ2-4|TRBV5-8|-|-
CASSGGGRLAKNIQYF
TGTGCCAGCAGCGGAGGGGGGAGGCTAGCCAAAAACATTCAGTACTTC
>TRBJ2-5|TRBV27|-|TRBD1
CASNTITGTGFRETQYF
TGTGCCAGCAACACCATCACCGGGACAGGGTTTAGGGAGACCCAGTACTTC
>TRBJ1-5|TRBV7-2|few|TRBD1
CASSLRTGEGHQHF
TGTGCCAGCAGCCTCCGGACAGGGGAAGGTCACCAGCATTTT
>TRBJ2-1|TRBV2|-|TRBD2
CASSELETSGRASYNEQFF
TGTGCCAGCAGTGAACTGGAGACTAGCGGGAGGGCCTCCTACAATGAGCAGTTCTTC
>TRBJ2-5|TRBV7-2|-|-
CASSLGRVQETQYF
TGTGCCAGCAGCTTAGGCAGGGTACAAGAGACCCAGTACTTC
>TRBJ1-5|TRBV28|-|TRBD1
CATWGLGTGVGQPQHF
TGTGCCACCTGGGGTTTAGGGACAGGGGTAGGTCAGCCCCAGCATTTT
>TRBJ1-5|TRBV2|few|-
CASGTGGNQPQHF
TGTGCCAGCGGGACGGGGGGCAATCAGCCCCAGCATTTT
>TRBJ1-1|TRBV6-5|-|-
CASSYLPGPEGTEAFF
TGTGCCAGCAGTTACTTGCCGGGACCCGAGGGCACTGAAGCTTTCTTT
>TRBJ2-1|TRBV28|-|-
CASSRGGASYNEQFF
TGTGCCAGCAGTAGGGGGGGGGCGTCCTACAATGAGCAGTTCTTC
>TRBJ1-2|TRBV27|-|-
CASSFGGNYGYTF
TGTGCCAGCAGTTTTGGGGGGAACTATGGCTACACCTTC
>TRBJ2-7|TRBV7-9|-|TRBD1
CASSFVATGEPEQYF
TGTGCCAGCAGCTTCGTCGCGACAGGGGAACCCGAGCAGTACTTC
>TRBJ2-5|TRBV11-2|-|-
CASSLGWGYQETQYF
TGTGCCAGCAGCTTAGGCTGGGGGTACCAAGAGACCCAGTACTTC
>TRBJ1-2|TRBV5-1|-|-
CASSPNQGDYGYTF
TGCGCCAGCAGCCCAAACCAGGGTGACTATGGCTACACCTTC
>TRBJ2-1|TRBV7-3|once|TRBD2
CASSLSSSGRTNEQFF
TGTGCCAGCAGCTTATCATCTAGCGGGAGGACGAATGAGCAGTTCTTC
>TRBJ2-7|TRBV4-2|-|-
CASSQAPRLDYEQYF
TGTGCCAGCAGCCAAGCCCCCAGGCTGGACTACGAGCAGTACTTC
>TRBJ1-2|TRBV4-1|-|-
CASSQGQEFYGYTF
TGCGCCAGCAGCCAAGGTCAGGAATTCTATGGCTACACCTTC